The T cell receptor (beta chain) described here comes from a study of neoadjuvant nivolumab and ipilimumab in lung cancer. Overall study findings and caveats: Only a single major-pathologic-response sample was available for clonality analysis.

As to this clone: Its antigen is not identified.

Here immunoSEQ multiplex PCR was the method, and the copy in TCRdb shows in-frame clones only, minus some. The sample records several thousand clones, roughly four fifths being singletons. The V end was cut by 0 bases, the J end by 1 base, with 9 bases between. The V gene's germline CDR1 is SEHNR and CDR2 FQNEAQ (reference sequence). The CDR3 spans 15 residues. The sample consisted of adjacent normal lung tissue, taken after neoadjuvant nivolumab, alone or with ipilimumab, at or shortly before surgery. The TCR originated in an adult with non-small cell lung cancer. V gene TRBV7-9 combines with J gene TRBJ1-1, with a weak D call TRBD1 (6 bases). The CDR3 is CASSLAGTSNTEAFF. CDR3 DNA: TGTGCCAGCAGCTTAGCGGGGACATCGAACACTGAAGCTTTCTTT.